A few counts support the clone carrying this T cell receptor beta chain. Its antigen is as yet unknown. Alpha and beta constant-region primers primed reverse transcription of around 500 ng RNA. Separate chain-specific third strand synthesis with multiplexing indices produced the alpha and beta libraries. TCRdb fed the 5' RACE reads into MiXCR, producing one record per CDR3 protein. The data show over 15,000 distinct CDR3 sequences, approximately 9% seen once. The data derive from a study of HIV-infected patients and healthy controls. Whole blood was used without fractionation, so all unsorted peripheral T cells were included. A roughly 2.4 ml peripheral blood sample was taken for RNA. There are 14 residues in the CDR3. The V end lost 6 bases, the J end lost 2 bases, and 11 bases lay between the germline ends. Germline V CDR1 and CDR2: LNHDA, SQIVND (reference sequence). Study results and limitations: Only sixteen HIV-infected individuals were processed, a major limit on how widely findings apply. HIV-infected repertoires had significantly higher mean Gini indices than controls, possibly reflecting oligoclonality. CMV-associated CDR3s mostly grew nonsignificantly during therapy, while HIV-associated CDR3s declined significantly.

The receptor was isolated from an adult in good health. The chain couples TRBV19 to TRBJ1-5; the D gene is possibly TRBD1 (6 bases). Sequenced material: blood. The CDR3 region has the DNA TGTGCCAGTAGGGACAGCTTGGGCAATCAGCCCCAGCATTTT. The encoded protein is CASRDSLGNQPQHF.